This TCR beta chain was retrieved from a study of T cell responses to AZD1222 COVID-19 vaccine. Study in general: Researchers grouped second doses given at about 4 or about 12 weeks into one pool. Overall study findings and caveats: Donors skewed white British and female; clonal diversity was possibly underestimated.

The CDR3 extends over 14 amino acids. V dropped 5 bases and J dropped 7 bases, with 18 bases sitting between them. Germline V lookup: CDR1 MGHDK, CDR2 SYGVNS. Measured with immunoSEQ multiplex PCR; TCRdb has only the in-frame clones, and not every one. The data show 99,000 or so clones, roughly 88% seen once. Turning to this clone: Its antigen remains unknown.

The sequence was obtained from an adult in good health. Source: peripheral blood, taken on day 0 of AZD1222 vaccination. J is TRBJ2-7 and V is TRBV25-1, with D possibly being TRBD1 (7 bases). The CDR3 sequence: CASSPLQGGGEQYF. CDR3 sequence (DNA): TGTGCCAGCAGTCCCCTCCAGGGGGGTGGGGAGCAGTACTTC.